Below are 19 T cell receptor beta chains sequenced from a single sample in a study of blood T cell repertoires in COVID-19. Clones were sequenced by immunoSEQ multiplex PCR, and TCRdb holds only the in-frame ones, with some missing. The table has around 79,000 clones, approximately 83% seen once. Sequenced material: peripheral blood. The source is a woman aged 60-75 years with acute or convalescent COVID-19.

The chain couples TRBV5-4 to TRBJ1-5, with no clear D. The CDR3 runs 13 residues. Germline CDR1 and CDR2: SGHNT and YYREEE (reference sequence). V lost 2 bases to trimming and J lost 5 bases, with 8 bases between them. The CDR3 DNA sequence: TGTGCCAGCAGCTTTGACGGGGATCAGCCCCAGCATTTT. Translating gives CASSFDGDQPQHF.

In DNA form, the CDR3 reads TGTGCCAGCAGCCAAGATAGTCAAAGGGGGACAGCGACTTTC. Translated: CASSQDSQRGTATF. This chain joins TRBV3-1 (or the pseudogene TRBV3-2) and TRBJ2-6; 7 bases map to TRBD1. CDR3 length: 14 residues. With 0 bases clipped from V and 18 bases from J, the junction kept 11 bases outside the gene matches. Germline CDR1 LGHDT, CDR2 YNNKEL (reference sequence).

The rearrangement links TRBV2 to TRBJ1-6; TRBD1 matches 7 bases. The germline V gene has CDR1 SNHLY and CDR2 FYNNEI. The length of the CDR3 is 14 residues. V gave up 6 bases and J gave up 9 bases; unmatched junction bases: 8. CDR3 loop: CASRATGEASPLHF. DNA of the CDR3: TGTGCCAGCAGGGCTACAGGGGAGGCTTCACCCCTCCACTTT.

The V and J genes are TRBV2 and TRBJ1-2; 7 bases are a match to TRBD1. Trimming took 3 bases from V and 2 from J; bases not matched to a gene: 0. Germline CDR1 and CDR2: SNHLY and FYNNEI. The CDR3 loop spans 13 amino acids. CDR3 residues: CASSEDRNYGYTF. CDR3 in DNA: TGTGCCAGCAGTGAGGACAGGAACTATGGCTACACCTTC.

V is TRBV19 and J is TRBJ1-1; D is uncertain. Germline V CDR1 and CDR2: LNHDA, SQIVND (reference sequence). V lost 4 bases and J 5 bases, leaving 11 bases between the germline ends. This CDR3 has 13 amino acids. The CDR3 region has the DNA TGTGCCAGTAGTAAGCGGGCGGGGACTGAAGCTTTCTTT. Protein product: CASSKRAGTEAFF.

The chain employs TRBV2 and TRBJ1-2, with a tentative D call TRBD1 (5 bases). From germline, CDR1 is SNHLY and CDR2 FYNNEI. The V and J ends lost 8 bases and 8 bases respectively, with 15 bases between them. The CDR3 totals 12 residues. This CDR3 is CASAQDGGGYTF. In DNA, the CDR3 is TGTGCCAGCGCCCAAGACGGGGGGGGCTACACCTTC. The variable domain in full, with the rest retrieved from reference TRBV2 and TRBJ1-2, is EPEVTQTPSHQVTQMGQEVILRCVPISNHLYFYWYRQILGQKVEFLVSFYNNEISEKSEIFDDQFSVERPDGSNFTLKIRSTKLEDSAMYFCASAQDGGGYTFGSGTRLTVV.

The genes are TRBV13 and TRBJ2-1; 12 nucleotides match TRBD2. J was trimmed by 6 bases and V by 5 bases; bases with no gene match: 11. Germline values: CDR1 PRHDT, CDR2 FYEKMQ (reference sequence). The CDR3 is made up of 17 amino acids. The CDR3 loop is CASSLALAGGTSNEQFF. The DNA of the CDR3 is TGTGCCAGCAGCCTCGCCCTAGCGGGGGGGACTAGCAATGAGCAGTTCTTC.

The genes are TRBV3-1 (or the pseudogene TRBV3-2) and TRBJ2-1, with D possibly matching TRBD2 (6 bases). Trimming removed 4 bases from V and 10 bases from J, with 14 bases in between. This CDR3 has 13 residues. Germline CDR1 and CDR2: LGHDT and YNNKEL (reference sequence). DNA of the CDR3: TGTGCCAGCAGCCCCCTGGGCGGGGACGAGCAGTTCTTC. Translation gives CASSPLGGDEQFF.

The table lists this clone with a count of one. The V gene is TRBV19, the J gene TRBJ1-2; no reliable D call. CDR1 and CDR2 (germline): LNHDA, SQIVND (reference sequence). The CDR3 is 14 amino acids. V was shortened by 1 base and J by 2 bases, with 8 bases between the two germline ends. CDR3 DNA: TGTGCCAGTAGTATAGTCCCAGTGAACTATGGCTACACCTTC. It encodes CASSIVPVNYGYTF.

The chain is built from TRBV6-5 and TRBJ2-7; D not resolved. This CDR3 has 13 residues. V lost 7 bases and J lost 3, with 13 bases in between. Germline V gene lookup returns CDR1 MNHEY and CDR2 SVGAGI. DNA for the CDR3: TGTGCCAGCACCAAAGCGCGAAACTACGAGCAGTACTTC. Encoded protein: CASTKARNYEQYF.

This chain connects TRBV11-2 to TRBJ1-5; D is uncertain. The ends were cut back, 0 bases at V and 7 bases at J, with 7 bases in the middle. The CDR3 is made up of 13 amino acids. In germline, CDR1 is SGHAT, CDR2 FQNNGV. CDR3 protein: CASSLEFGQPQHF. The CDR3 bases are TGTGCCAGCAGCTTAGAATTCGGGCAGCCCCAGCATTTT.

This sequence joins TRBV19 and TRBJ1-4; D gene uncertain. Germline V CDR1 and CDR2: LNHDA, SQIVND (reference sequence). CDR3 length: 14 amino acids. Trimming shortened V by 6 bases and J by 6 bases, and 14 bases separated the two germline ends. The CDR3 DNA sequence: TGTGCCAGTAGGAGGGAATTTCGGGATGAAAAACTGTTTTTT. This codes for CASRREFRDEKLFF.

The chain carries TRBV6-6 and TRBJ2-7; perhaps TRBD1 as D (6 bases). CDR1 and CDR2 from the germline V gene are MNHNY and SVGAGI (reference sequence). The CDR3 length is 12 residues. V was shortened by 8 bases and J by 3 bases, with 11 bases between the two germline ends. CDR3 bases: TGTGCCAGCGGGACACGGGACTACGAGCAGTACTTC. Translation: CASGTRDYEQYF.

The genes are TRBV6-5 and TRBJ1-2; tentative D call: TRBD1 (5 bases). Germline assignment: CDR1 MNHEY and CDR2 SVGAGI. The V gene lost 7 bases and the J gene lost 6 bases, with 15 bases spanning the gap. The CDR3 runs to 13 residues. DNA for the CDR3: TGTGCCAGCAAGGAGGGACCGCGAGATGGCTACACCTTC. It codes for CASKEGPRDGYTF.

This chain joins TRBV7-9 and TRBJ2-3; TRBD1 matches at 8 bases. Germline-derived CDR1 and CDR2 are SEHNR and FQNEAQ (reference sequence). The CDR3 loop spans 16 amino acids. The trim removed 6 bases at V and 4 bases at J, leaving 12 bases unmatched. For the CDR3, the DNA is TGTGCCAGCAGTTACCCGACAGGGGTGAATGCAGATACGCAGTATTTT. Residues: CASSYPTGVNADTQYF.

The V and J genes are TRBV6-1 and TRBJ1-6; tentative D call: TRBD1 (6 bases). This CDR3 is 17 amino acids long. Germline V gene data show CDR1 as MNHNS and CDR2 as SASEGT. Deletions cut 4 bases from V and 0 bases from J, with 13 bases between. The CDR3 nucleotides are TGTGCCAGCAGTGCACCGGGACAAAGCTCCTATAATTCACCCCTCCACTTT. This codes for CASSAPGQSSYNSPLHF.

This chain links TRBV3-1 (or the pseudogene TRBV3-2) with TRBJ1-2; D unclear. This CDR3 comprises 15 residues. The germline gives CDR1 LGHDT, CDR2 YNNKEL (reference sequence). The ends were cut back, 4 bases at V and 2 bases at J, with 14 bases in the middle. The CDR3 reads CASSRMTFRNYGYTF. In DNA form, the CDR3 reads TGTGCCAGCAGCCGTATGACATTTCGGAACTATGGCTACACCTTC.

The chain's CDR3 is CASNPTRRGLNTEAFF. The DNA for the CDR3 is TGTGCCAGCAACCCCACCCGGCGGGGCCTGAACACTGAAGCTTTCTTT. The V gene is TRBV27, the J gene TRBJ1-1; D is possibly TRBD1 (5 bases). Germline-derived CDR1 and CDR2 are MNHEY and SMNVEV (reference sequence). V was pared by 7 bases and J by 0 bases, with 18 bases between. CDR3 size: 16 residues.

This clone was counted between two and nine times. This rearrangement joins TRBV11-2 to TRBJ2-1; 14 bases map to TRBD2. V lost 5 bases, J lost 0 bases, and 6 bases stayed unmatched. Germline loops: CDR1 SGHAT, CDR2 FQNNGV. The CDR3 consists of 18 residues. The CDR3 here is CASSPDGTSGGSYNEQFF. For the CDR3, the DNA is TGTGCCAGCAGCCCAGATGGGACTAGCGGGGGCTCCTACAATGAGCAGTTCTTC.